This T cell receptor (beta chain) was captured in a study of blood T cell repertoires in COVID-19. As originally analysed: The authors estimated nucleated cell counts from reference gene primer amplification. Generated by immunoSEQ multiplex PCR, the TCRdb table keeps only in-frame clones and is missing some. V and J calls and clone size are given by that table; D and trimming were obtained from the DNA. The sample has about 160,000 clones, more than 75% seen once. Input material: peripheral blood. This clonotype was sampled from a man aged 18 to 29 with acute or convalescent COVID-19.

The CDR3 region has the DNA TGTGCCAGTAGTGGGGACAGGGGCGCCCTGAACACTGAAGCTTTCTTT. Amino acid sequence: CASSGDRGALNTEAFF. The chain uses TRBV19 and TRBJ1-1, with 10 bases lining up with TRBD1. The trim removed 5 bases at V and 0 bases at J, leaving 6 bases unmatched. From germline, CDR1 is LNHDA and CDR2 SQIVND (reference sequence). CDR3 length: 16 residues. The full variable domain, its missing parts supplied by reference TRBV19 and TRBJ1-1, is DGGITQSPKYLFRKEGQNVTLSCEQNLNHDAMYWYRQDPGQGLRLIYYSQIVNDFQKGDIAEGYSVSREKKESFPLTVTSAQKNPTAFYLCASSGDRGALNTEAFFGQGTRLTVV.